This TCR beta chain was documented in a study of blood T cell repertoires in COVID-19. Per germline, CDR1 MDHEN and CDR2 SYDVKM. With 8 bases removed from V and 3 bases from J, the gap between germline ends came to 17 bases. CDR3 length: 15 amino acids. Donors of Cohort 3 who recovered were those that had two negative PCRs, clearance, or symptom resolution. The assay was immunoSEQ multiplex PCR, and TCRdb's table has in-frame clones only and misses some. The data contain 140,000 to 150,000 clones, roughly 85% of them singletons. The TCR originated in a man aged 45-65 years who had recovered from COVID-19. Sequences were obtained from PBMCs or T cells enriched from blood (not recorded which). The chain joins TRBV28 to TRBJ1-5; D gene uncertain. CDR3 region: CASVLSGTLNQPQHF. The DNA for the CDR3 is TGTGCCAGCGTTCTGTCAGGAACCCTCAATCAGCCCCAGCATTTT.